This TCR beta chain was found in a study of blood T cell repertoires in COVID-19. On the study more broadly: Acute-phase and convalescent COVID-19 samples originated in the United States, Italy and Spain.

V lost 0 bases, J lost 0 bases, and 10 bases stayed unmatched. CDR3 length: 19 residues. The germline CDR1 and CDR2 sequences are MNHEY and SVGEGT. Methods used by the authors: Amplification from reference gene primers served as the basis for estimated nucleated cell counts. Only in-frame clones appear in the TCRdb table, and some are missing; sequencing was by immunoSEQ multiplex PCR. The DNA was the basis for D and trimming; V, J and clone size are from that table. This repertoire shows 200,000 to 250,000 clones, 70% to 90% found once; its top ten account for 2% to 2.5%. This chain uses TRBV6-2 or TRBV6-3 with TRBJ2-4, with 8 bases fitting TRBD2. Input material: peripheral blood. This TCR was sampled from a middle-aged woman who had recovered from COVID-19. The CDR3 DNA reads as TGTGCCAGCAGTTACTCCCTTAGCGGGAATCTTATAGCCAAAAACATTCAGTACTTC. Translation: CASSYSLSGNLIAKNIQYF.